This T cell receptor beta chain was identified in a study of identifying expanded T cells in peripheral blood. Findings and limits, study-wide: Across healthy donors, higher total template counts meant significantly greater approximately two-week count variance. Differentially abundant clones: around 1.2 between replicates, 15 to 17 at about 13 days, 19 to 20 at four.

Clones were sequenced by immunoSEQ multiplex PCR, and TCRdb holds only the in-frame ones, with some missing. The sample holds 95,000 to 150,000 clones, over 65% seen once. Details on this clone: Antigen specificity is unknown.

The CDR3 is 17 amino acids. V lost 4 bases, J lost 4 bases, and 15 bases stayed unmatched. CDR1 is MGHRA, CDR2 YSYEKL, per germline. Healthy donors had no documented immune events, such as infections, while sampled. The sequence came from a person aged 18 to 75 in good health. The sample consisted of blood. The chain uses TRBV4-1 and TRBJ1-2; 7 bases line up with TRBD1. CDR3 loop: CASSREGARGLAYGYTF. The CDR3 DNA follows: TGCGCCAGCAGCCGAGAGGGGGCGCGAGGGTTAGCCTATGGCTACACCTTC.